The 15 T cell receptor beta chains given below trace back to one sample, sequenced in a study of T cell clonality in common variable immunodeficiency. Method: immunoSEQ multiplex PCR; TCRdb's copy keeps in-frame clones and lacks some. The sample contains 75,000 to 85,000 clones, none of them singletons. The material sequenced was peripheral blood mononuclear cells. These receptors all stem from a person aged 18 to 75 in good health.

This clone was picked up many times. The observed sequence ends 3 residues before the CDR3 terminus, with the missing tail filled in from the germline J gene. The rearrangement links TRBV19 to TRBJ2-5; 7 bases are a match to TRBD1. The CDR3 is made up of 14 amino acids. Germline V gives CDR1 LNHDA, CDR2 SQIVND (reference sequence). V lost 5 bases to trimming and J lost 2 bases; unmatched junction nucleotides: 5. CDR3 DNA, as far as it was read: TGTGCCAGTAGTGCGGACAGGACTCAAGAGACC. It encodes CASSADRTQET. The full-length CDR3 reads as CASSADRTQETQYF.

This clone was recorded many times. The observed sequence ends 3 residues before the CDR3 terminus, with the missing tail filled in from the germline J gene. The chain employs TRBV18 and TRBJ1-1; no firm D call. Trimming removed 1 base from V and 1 base from J, with 7 bases in between. This CDR3 spans 14 amino acids. Per the germline V gene, CDR1 is KGHSH and CDR2 is LQKENI. The sequenced part of the CDR3 DNA is TGTGCCAGCTCACCACGGGCAGAGAACACTGAA. This codes for CASSPRAENTE. The full CDR3 reads CASSPRAENTEAFF.

This clone came up many times. From the germline J gene comes the end of the CDR3, since the read stops 3 residues before it. This chain joins TRBV5-1 and TRBJ2-1; D is undetermined. Trimming shortened V by 3 bases and J by 8 bases, and 15 bases separated the two germline ends. The CDR3 is made up of 14 amino acids. CDR1 and CDR2 (germline): SGHRS, YFSETQ. The sequenced CDR3 bases are TGCGCCAGCAGCTGGCAAGGTGATGAAGATGAG. This translates into CASSWQGDEDE. In full, the CDR3 is CASSWQGDEDEQFF.

This clone has at least ten counts. The CDR3 goes on 3 residues after the read ends, and that part is filled in from the germline J gene. The V call is TRBV30, the J call TRBJ2-5; tentative D call: TRBD2 (6 bases). CDR3 length: 14 amino acids. Germline CDR1 reads GTSNPN; CDR2 reads SVGIG (reference sequence). The V end lost 0 bases, the J end lost 5 bases, and 13 bases lay between the germline ends. CDR3 DNA (partial): TGTGCCTGGAGTGTTCGGGGGAGCGGGGAGACC. Translation gives CAWSVRGSGET. The whole CDR3 sequence reads CAWSVRGSGETQYF.

The sample holds many counts of this clone. The read finishes 3 residues shy of the CDR3 end, and the germline J gene is used to complete it. The gene calls are TRBV20-1 and TRBJ2-5; D unresolved. Germline V lookup: CDR1 DFQATT, CDR2 SNEGSKA (reference sequence). V was shortened by 3 bases and J by 2 bases, with 7 bases between the two germline ends. The CDR3 sequence is 12 residues long. CDR3 protein: CSASQYQETQYF. Incomplete CDR3 DNA: TGCAGTGCTAGCCAGTATCAAGAGACC.

This clone has at least ten counts. The read terminates 3 residues before the CDR3 end, so the remaining end is supplied by the germline J gene. The genes are TRBV5-1 and TRBJ1-1; no definite D call. Germline-derived CDR1 and CDR2 are SGHRS and YFSETQ. This CDR3 is built from 15 residues. The ends were cut back, 7 bases at V and 1 base at J, with 17 bases in the middle. The CDR3 DNA, read in part, is TGCGCCAGCTACCTCGCCCCGGGGTCGAACACTGAA. Encoded protein: CASYLAPGSNTE. Given in full, the CDR3 is CASYLAPGSNTEAFF.

This clone was observed many times. The read stops 3 residues short of the end of the CDR3; the missing end is completed from the germline J gene. The gene calls are TRBV7-3 and TRBJ2-3; TRBD2 aligns across 10 bases. Germline CDR1 SGHTA, CDR2 FQGTGA. CDR3 length: 14 amino acids. With V trimmed by 5 bases and J by 4 bases, 3 bases remained unmatched. Incomplete CDR3 DNA: TGTGCCAGCAGCCTCGGGACTAGCGCAGATACG. The encoded protein is CASSLGTSADT. The entire CDR3 is CASSLGTSADTQYF.

Many counts were recorded for this clone. The CDR3 goes on 3 residues after the read ends, and that part is filled in from the germline J gene. The rearrangement uses TRBV19 and TRBJ2-3; TRBD2 aligns across 9 bases. CDR1 and CDR2 (germline): LNHDA, SQIVND (reference sequence). This CDR3 has 16 residues. Trimming removed 1 base from V and 6 bases from J; junction bases left unmatched: 8. The sequenced part of the CDR3 DNA is TGTGCCAGTAGTATAGGAGGGGGACTAGCATCGGATACG. This codes for CASSIGGGLASDT. The whole CDR3 is CASSIGGGLASDTQYF.

This clone was seen ten or more times. The sequenced part of the CDR3 DNA is TGTGCCAGCTCACCACTTGTCCCATCGGGGGGCACTGAA. Encoded protein: CASSPLVPSGGTE. The whole CDR3 protein is CASSPLVPSGGTEAFF. The chain has TRBV18 and TRBJ1-1, with D perhaps matching TRBD1 (5 bases). The sequenced fragment ends 3 residues before the CDR3 boundary, so the rest is inferred from the germline J gene. With 1 base removed from V and 4 bases from J, the gap between germline ends came to 16 bases. The CDR3 covers 16 residues. Germline assignment: CDR1 KGHSH and CDR2 LQKENI.

Points on this clone: The read terminates 3 residues before the CDR3 end, so the remaining end is supplied by the germline J gene. This sequence joins TRBV27 and TRBJ2-7, with D perhaps TRBD2 (6 bases). V lost 5 bases to trimming and J lost 6 bases, with 20 bases between them. Germline V gene lookup returns CDR1 MNHEY and CDR2 SMNVEV (reference sequence). This CDR3 spans 15 amino acids. CDR3 protein: CASSPPPSVTTEQYF. The DNA read from the CDR3 is TGTGCCAGCAGTCCCCCCCCTAGCGTAACTACCGAG.

This clone was seen ten or more times. With the read ending 3 residues before the CDR3 end, the germline J gene is used to fill in that end. The chain carries TRBV13 and TRBJ2-3, with 11 bases that match TRBD2. The junction had 11 bases not matched to a gene; V was cut back by 4 bases and J by 2 bases. Germline assignment: CDR1 PRHDT and CDR2 FYEKMQ (reference sequence). The CDR3 extends over 18 amino acids. CDR3: CASSSPPGLADYTDTQYF. CDR3 bases read: TGTGCCAGCAGCTCCCCCCCGGGACTAGCGGACTACACAGATACG.

In this sample, this clone turned up many times. The read comes to an end 3 residues before the CDR3 does, leaving the germline J gene to fill in the end. The V and J genes are TRBV28 and TRBJ2-1; 10 nucleotides agree with TRBD2. The germline V gene has CDR1 MDHEN and CDR2 SYDVKM. The CDR3 sequence is 15 residues long. Germline trimming cut 5 bases from V and 6 bases from J; bases unmatched to any gene: 7. CDR3 bases read: TGTGCCAGCAGTGCTACCGGGACTAGCGTCAATGAG. This translates into CASSATGTSVNE. The full CDR3 is CASSATGTSVNEQFF. Filled out from reference TRBV28 and TRBJ2-1, the complete variable domain reads DVKVTQSSRYLVKRTGEKVFLECVQDMDHENMFWYRQDPGLGLRLIYFSYDVKMKEKGDIPEGYSVSREKKERFSLILESASTNQTSMYLCASSATGTSVNEQFFGPGTRLTVL.

This clone was counted many times. Read data end 3 residues before the CDR3 end; the end is taken from the germline J gene. The rearrangement links TRBV23-1 to TRBJ1-5, with TRBD1 matching over 12 bases. TRBV23-1 is placed among ORFs of uncertain function. The CDR3 consists of 19 residues. J lost 6 bases, V lost 1 base, and 13 bases had no gene match. The CDR3 is CASSQFGKLGQGAGQPQHF. The part of the CDR3 DNA that was read is TGCGCCAGCAGTCAATTCGGAAAACTGGGACAGGGGGCTGGTCAGCCC.

This clone was seen at least ten times. The read terminates 3 residues ahead of where the CDR3 ends, so the germline J gene completes it. The rearrangement uses TRBV5-4 and TRBJ1-1; possible D gene TRBD1, 5 bases. CDR1 is SGHNT, CDR2 YYREEE, per germline (reference sequence). The germline V and J ends were trimmed by 0 bases and 1 base, with 7 bases remaining between them. This CDR3 is 14 amino acids long. The sequenced part of the CDR3 DNA is TGTGCCAGCAGCTTGGGAGGGGCGAACACTGAA. Its protein is CASSLGGANTE. The entire CDR3 sequence reads CASSLGGANTEAFF.

In this sample, this clone turned up many times. This CDR3 reads CASSVGDRLQETQYF. Incomplete CDR3 DNA: TGTGCCAGCAGCGTAGGGGACAGACTTCAAGAGACC. V usage is TRBV9 and J usage is TRBJ2-5; 7 bases map to TRBD1. The read falls 3 residues short of the CDR3 end, and the missing part is taken from the germline J gene. This CDR3 is 15 amino acids long. Germline loops: CDR1 SGDLS, CDR2 YYNGEE. The ends lost 0 bases at V and 2 bases at J; junction bases unmatched: 4. The full variable domain, with the rest looked up from reference TRBV9 and TRBJ2-5, is DSGVTQTPKHLITATGQRVTLRCSPRSGDLSVYWYQQSLDQGLQFLIQYYNGEERAKGNILERFSAQQFPDLHSELNLSSLELGDSALYFCASSVGDRLQETQYFGPGTRLLVL.